A selection of T cell receptor beta chains follows, all from one sample in a study of blood T cells in healthy people across ages. TCRdb re-derived calls from the 5' RACE reads in MiXCR, one entry per CDR3 protein. The sample records hundreds of thousands of distinct CDR3 sequences, approximately 40% being singletons. The sample consisted of blood. The receptors here all came from a man older than 75 in good health. Each CDR3 is given with its conserved first and last residue. Each record gives: J gene, V gene, clone size, D gene, CDR3 DNA, CDR3 protein. A D gene is named only where the DNA matches it firmly. Clone sizes are given selectively: once, few, many, or a class where the clone is expanded.

j_gene: TRBJ2-5; v_gene: TRBV20-1; abundance: NA; d_gene: TRBD1; CDR3nt: TGCAGTGCCCCCCCGACAGGGTGGCAAGAGACCCAGTACTTC; CDR3aa: CSAPPTGWQETQYF
j_gene: TRBJ2-7; v_gene: TRBV4-2; abundance: NA; d_gene: NA; CDR3nt: TGTGCCAGCAGCCAAGAAGGGCCACAGAACCCGACCTACGAGCAGTACTTC; CDR3aa: CASSQEGPQNPTYEQYF
j_gene: TRBJ1-2; v_gene: TRBV18; abundance: once; d_gene: TRBD1; CDR3nt: TGTGCCAGCTCACCGACAGGGCCTAAGTATGGCTACACCTTC; CDR3aa: CASSPTGPKYGYTF
j_gene: TRBJ1-3; v_gene: TRBV9; abundance: NA; d_gene: NA; CDR3nt: TGTGCCAGCAGCGTAAGAGGGGCGCGTGGAAACACCATATATTTT; CDR3aa: CASSVRGARGNTIYF
j_gene: TRBJ2-3; v_gene: TRBV29-1; abundance: NA; d_gene: NA; CDR3nt: TGCAGCGCGAATGGTCCTAGCACAGATACGCAGTATTTT; CDR3aa: CSANGPSTDTQYF
j_gene: TRBJ1-4; v_gene: TRBV28; abundance: few; d_gene: NA; CDR3nt: TGTGCCAGCAGTCGAGGGGAGCTCGAAAAACTGTTTTTT; CDR3aa: CASSRGELEKLFF
j_gene: TRBJ2-7; v_gene: TRBV9; abundance: NA; d_gene: TRBD1; CDR3nt: TGTGCCAGCAGCGCCTTTTGGGACAGGGACTACGAGCAGTACTTC; CDR3aa: CASSAFWDRDYEQYF
j_gene: TRBJ2-7; v_gene: TRBV29-1; abundance: NA; d_gene: NA; CDR3nt: TGCAGCGTTGTGCATACAGGGCCGAGCTACGAGCAGTACTTC; CDR3aa: CSVVHTGPSYEQYF
j_gene: TRBJ2-7; v_gene: TRBV7-9; abundance: few; d_gene: NA; CDR3nt: TGTGCCAGCAGCTCCATCCAGACAAGTGGGGTTTCATACAATGAGCAGTACTTC; CDR3aa: CASSSIQTSGVSYNEQYF
j_gene: TRBJ1-2; v_gene: TRBV5-6; abundance: few; d_gene: NA; CDR3nt: TGTGCCAGCAGCTTGTGGGCCTATCCAGGCTACACCTTC; CDR3aa: CASSLWAYPGYTF
j_gene: TRBJ2-7; v_gene: TRBV6-2/TRBV6-3; abundance: few; d_gene: NA; CDR3nt: TGTGCCAGCAGCCCCAGGGCCGAGCAGTACTTC; CDR3aa: CASSPRAEQYF
j_gene: TRBJ2-1; v_gene: TRBV4-1; abundance: NA; d_gene: TRBD2; CDR3nt: TGCGCCAGCAGCCAAGATCGAGCGGGGAGGGAGGAGCAGTTCTTC; CDR3aa: CASSQDRAGREEQFF
j_gene: TRBJ1-1; v_gene: TRBV12-3/TRBV12-4; abundance: NA; d_gene: TRBD1; CDR3nt: TGTGCCAGCAGGACAGGGTCGGAGAACACTGAAGCTTTCTTT; CDR3aa: CASRTGSENTEAFF
j_gene: TRBJ2-3; v_gene: TRBV20-1; abundance: few; d_gene: TRBD1; CDR3nt: TGCAGTGCCGGGGACAGCCGCACAGATACGCAGTATTTT; CDR3aa: CSAGDSRTDTQYF
j_gene: TRBJ2-7; v_gene: TRBV9; abundance: NA; d_gene: TRBD1; CDR3nt: TGTGCCAGCAGCGTAACCGTGGGACAGTCCTACGAGCAGTACTTC; CDR3aa: CASSVTVGQSYEQYF
j_gene: TRBJ2-1; v_gene: TRBV14; abundance: few; d_gene: TRBD1; CDR3nt: TGTGCCAGCAGCCTCCAGACAGGGGCGAATGAGCAGTTCTTC; CDR3aa: CASSLQTGANEQFF
j_gene: TRBJ2-7; v_gene: TRBV14; abundance: NA; d_gene: NA; CDR3nt: TGTGCCAGCGCTCGGGGGCACTCCTACGAGCAGTACTTC; CDR3aa: CASARGHSYEQYF
j_gene: TRBJ1-4; v_gene: TRBV12-3/TRBV12-4; abundance: NA; d_gene: NA; CDR3nt: TGTGCCAGCAGCGTGGGGGGAGGGGATGAAAAACTGTTTTTT; CDR3aa: CASSVGGGDEKLFF
j_gene: TRBJ1-1; v_gene: TRBV6-5; abundance: NA; d_gene: NA; CDR3nt: TGTGCCAGCAGTCTCTACAGGACCATGAACACTGAAGCTTTCTTT; CDR3aa: CASSLYRTMNTEAFF
j_gene: TRBJ2-5; v_gene: TRBV5-5; abundance: NA; d_gene: NA; CDR3nt: TGTGCCAGCAGCTTGAATCCTGTACTCCAAGAGACCCAGTACTTC; CDR3aa: CASSLNPVLQETQYF
j_gene: TRBJ2-7; v_gene: TRBV6-2/TRBV6-3; abundance: NA; d_gene: TRBD1; CDR3nt: TGTGCCAGCAGCGAGACAGGGGGCGCAGGAGGTCAGTACTTC; CDR3aa: CASSETGGAGGQYF
j_gene: TRBJ1-5; v_gene: TRBV6-1; abundance: NA; d_gene: NA; CDR3nt: TGTGCCAGCAGTGAAGGGGGCGCCGATAGTCGCAATCAGCCCCAGCATTTT; CDR3aa: CASSEGGADSRNQPQHF
j_gene: TRBJ2-3; v_gene: TRBV20-1; abundance: few; d_gene: TRBD2; CDR3nt: TGCAGTGCTAGAGATAGTAGTAGCGGGAACACAGATACGCAGTATTTT; CDR3aa: CSARDSSSGNTDTQYF
j_gene: TRBJ1-2; v_gene: TRBV6-2/TRBV6-3; abundance: NA; d_gene: NA; CDR3nt: TGTGCCAGCAGCTTGTCAGGGAGTGGCTACACCTTC; CDR3aa: CASSLSGSGYTF
j_gene: TRBJ2-1; v_gene: TRBV5-6; abundance: NA; d_gene: TRBD2; CDR3nt: TGTGCCAGCAGCTCCTACGCGGGAGTAAACAATGAGCAGTTCTTC; CDR3aa: CASSSYAGVNNEQFF
j_gene: TRBJ2-3; v_gene: TRBV6-5; abundance: few; d_gene: NA; CDR3nt: TGTGCCAGCAGTAGAAAGAGAAGCGTCACAGATACGCAGTATTTT; CDR3aa: CASSRKRSVTDTQYF
j_gene: TRBJ1-1; v_gene: TRBV4-3; abundance: NA; d_gene: NA; CDR3nt: TGCGCCAGCAGCCAAGAAAGGGGAGCTGAAGCTTTCTTT; CDR3aa: CASSQERGAEAFF
j_gene: TRBJ2-5; v_gene: TRBV6-2/TRBV6-3; abundance: NA; d_gene: NA; CDR3nt: TGTGCCAGCAGCCAAGCCCCGATAGAGACCCAGTACTTC; CDR3aa: CASSQAPIETQYF
j_gene: TRBJ2-5; v_gene: TRBV12-3/TRBV12-4; abundance: NA; d_gene: TRBD1; CDR3nt: TGTGCCAGCAGTGCCTGGACAGGGGGCGGGGAGACCCAGTACTTC; CDR3aa: CASSAWTGGGETQYF
j_gene: TRBJ2-1; v_gene: TRBV29-1; abundance: many; d_gene: TRBD2; CDR3nt: TGCAGCCTCCGGACTAGTTCCAATGAGCAGTTCTTC; CDR3aa: CSLRTSSNEQFF
j_gene: TRBJ2-3; v_gene: TRBV12-3/TRBV12-4; abundance: many; d_gene: NA; CDR3nt: TGTGCCAGCAGTTTAAGCGAGACAGCAGATACGCAGTATTTT; CDR3aa: CASSLSETADTQYF
j_gene: TRBJ2-5; v_gene: TRBV3-1; abundance: NA; d_gene: NA; CDR3nt: TGTGCCAGCACACAGGGCAACAATGAGCAGTACTTC; CDR3aa: CASTQGNNEQYF
j_gene: TRBJ2-7; v_gene: TRBV28; abundance: few; d_gene: NA; CDR3nt: TGTGCCAGCAATCAGACCCGGGCCCCTCTCGGGCAGTACTTC; CDR3aa: CASNQTRAPLGQYF
j_gene: TRBJ2-7; v_gene: TRBV7-2; abundance: few; d_gene: TRBD2; CDR3nt: TGTGCCAGCAGCTACGGGACTAGCGCCTACGAGCAGTACTTC; CDR3aa: CASSYGTSAYEQYF
j_gene: TRBJ2-1; v_gene: TRBV14; abundance: NA; d_gene: TRBD2; CDR3nt: TGTGCCAGCAGCCCGCGGACTAGCGGATACACTGAGCAGTTCTTC; CDR3aa: CASSPRTSGYTEQFF
j_gene: TRBJ2-5; v_gene: TRBV7-2; abundance: NA; d_gene: TRBD2; CDR3nt: TGTGCCAGTCGGGGACGGGGGGGTGGAGAGACCCAGTACTTC; CDR3aa: CASRGRGGGETQYF
j_gene: TRBJ2-1; v_gene: TRBV7-2; abundance: few; d_gene: NA; CDR3nt: TGTGCCAGCAGCTGGACAGATCGATACTACAATGAGCAGTTCTTC; CDR3aa: CASSWTDRYYNEQFF
j_gene: TRBJ2-1; v_gene: TRBV6-5; abundance: many; d_gene: TRBD2; CDR3nt: TGTGCCACCCAGGGACTAGCGGGCTACAATGAGCAGTTCTTC; CDR3aa: CATQGLAGYNEQFF
j_gene: TRBJ2-7; v_gene: TRBV6-5; abundance: NA; d_gene: NA; CDR3nt: TGTGCCAGCAGTTACAGGAGATCGCGGGGCCCTAACTCCTACGAGCAGTACTTC; CDR3aa: CASSYRRSRGPNSYEQYF
j_gene: TRBJ2-7; v_gene: TRBV6-5; abundance: NA; d_gene: NA; CDR3nt: TGTGCCAGCAGGGAGAAAGGGCGCGAGCAGTACTTC; CDR3aa: CASREKGREQYF
j_gene: TRBJ2-5; v_gene: TRBV15; abundance: NA; d_gene: TRBD2; CDR3nt: TGTGCCACCAGCGGATCGGGACTAGCGGGAGTGGAGACCCAGTACTTC; CDR3aa: CATSGSGLAGVETQYF
j_gene: TRBJ2-3; v_gene: TRBV6-1; abundance: NA; d_gene: NA; CDR3nt: TGTGCCAGCAGTGATTTTCGGGGTGACAACATTCCAGATACGCAGTATTTT; CDR3aa: CASSDFRGDNIPDTQYF
j_gene: TRBJ2-6; v_gene: TRBV28; abundance: few; d_gene: TRBD1; CDR3nt: TGTGCCAGCCAGACAGGGAGCCGCGTCCTGACTTTC; CDR3aa: CASQTGSRVLTF
j_gene: TRBJ2-5; v_gene: TRBV6-2/TRBV6-3; abundance: NA; d_gene: TRBD2; CDR3nt: TGTGCCAGCAAAATCGGACTAGCGGGGCAAGAGACCCAGTACTTC; CDR3aa: CASKIGLAGQETQYF
j_gene: TRBJ1-2; v_gene: TRBV7-8; abundance: few; d_gene: TRBD1; CDR3nt: TGTGCCAGCAGCCAACTAGGGACAGGGAGAGATGGCTACACCTTC; CDR3aa: CASSQLGTGRDGYTF
j_gene: TRBJ1-4; v_gene: TRBV7-2; abundance: NA; d_gene: NA; CDR3nt: TGTGCCAGCAGCTACAGACGTAATGAAAAACTGTTTTTT; CDR3aa: CASSYRRNEKLFF
j_gene: TRBJ2-6; v_gene: TRBV5-1; abundance: few; d_gene: NA; CDR3nt: TGCGCCAGCAGCTTGGGCAGTCAGCGCACCTCTGGGGCCAACGTCCTGACTTTC; CDR3aa: CASSLGSQRTSGANVLTF
j_gene: TRBJ2-5; v_gene: TRBV21-1; abundance: NA; d_gene: NA; CDR3nt: TGTGCCAGCAGCAAAGCCACAGACAGACAAGTCCAAGAGACCCAGTACTTC; CDR3aa: CASSKATDRQVQETQYF
j_gene: TRBJ2-3; v_gene: TRBV20-1; abundance: NA; d_gene: TRBD2; CDR3nt: TGCAGTGCTAGTTCCGCGGGGGGCCGCACAGATACGCAGTATTTT; CDR3aa: CSASSAGGRTDTQYF
j_gene: TRBJ2-2; v_gene: TRBV20-1; abundance: NA; d_gene: NA; CDR3nt: TGCAGTGCTAGAAGGGGGAACACCGGGGAGCTGTTTTTT; CDR3aa: CSARRGNTGELFF
j_gene: TRBJ1-5; v_gene: TRBV6-2/TRBV6-3; abundance: once; d_gene: NA; CDR3nt: TGTGCCAGCACCAACGGGGGAAATCAGCCCCAGCATTTT; CDR3aa: CASTNGGNQPQHF
j_gene: TRBJ2-2; v_gene: TRBV2; abundance: few; d_gene: TRBD1; CDR3nt: TGTGCCAGCCGGAGGGGACAGGGGAACCGCGGGGAGCTGTTTTTT; CDR3aa: CASRRGQGNRGELFF
j_gene: TRBJ2-7; v_gene: TRBV7-8; abundance: NA; d_gene: TRBD2; CDR3nt: TGTGCCAGCAGCTTAGTTAGCGGGAGATCGGCCTACGAGCAGTACTTC; CDR3aa: CASSLVSGRSAYEQYF
j_gene: TRBJ2-5; v_gene: TRBV7-9; abundance: NA; d_gene: NA; CDR3nt: TGTGCCAGCAGCTTAGCTTCCAGGGACTCGTACCAAGAGACCCAGTACTTC; CDR3aa: CASSLASRDSYQETQYF